One and the same sample provided the 25 T cell receptor beta chains below, sequenced in a study of a mutant IDH1 vaccine in newly diagnosed glioma. Time point specified: week 47, end of study. The study gave 300 ug of mutant IDH1 20-mer peptide per vaccine dose, with topical imiquimod. TCRdb keeps only in-frame clones here, not all; method: immunoSEQ multiplex PCR. The profile shows 50,000 to 55,000 clones, approximately 64% of them singletons. For these TCRs, the target antigens are not known. This sample comprised peripheral blood mononuclear cells (PBMCs), obtained from a glioma patient whose treatment included an IDH1 peptide vaccine. The source is a man between 35 and 55 years old with glioma. Some clones in this sample may be carry-over from other donors' samples.

This chain links TRBV6-1 with TRBJ2-3; 7 nucleotides agree with TRBD1. Germline loops: CDR1 MNHNS, CDR2 SASEGT. The CDR3 sequence is 15 residues long. The junction had 5 bases not matched to a gene; V was cut back by 2 bases and J by 3 bases. CDR3 region: CASSEWDRRTDTQYF. The CDR3 DNA is TGTGCCAGCAGTGAATGGGACAGAAGGACAGATACGCAGTATTTT.

This chain connects TRBV11-2 to TRBJ2-3; D is undetermined. The CDR3 totals 13 residues. Germline-derived CDR1 and CDR2 are SGHAT and FQNNGV. The ends were cut back, 4 bases at V and 0 bases at J, with 5 bases in the middle. The CDR3 DNA reads TGTGCCAGCAGCTATGGAAGCACAGATACGCAGTATTTT. This sequence encodes CASSYGSTDTQYF. Variable domain in full (rest from reference TRBV11-2 and TRBJ2-3): EAGVAQSPRYKIIEKRQSVAFWCNPISGHATLYWYQQILGQGPKLLIQFQNNGVVDDSQLPKDRFSAERLKGVDSTLKIQPAKLEDSAVYLCASSYGSTDTQYFGPGTRLTVL.

The chain is built from TRBV7-9 and TRBJ2-2, with a weak D call TRBD2 (5 bases). Looked up from germline, CDR1 is SEHNR and CDR2 is FQNEAQ (reference sequence). The CDR3 is 15 residues long. The V and J ends lost 4 bases and 1 base respectively, with 10 bases between them. CDR3 nucleotides: TGTGCCAGCAGCTGGCGGACTGTGAACACCGGGGAGCTGTTTTTT. Translated: CASSWRTVNTGELFF.

The CDR3 sequence is CASRMSGANVLTF. In DNA form, the CDR3 reads TGTGCCAGCCGGATGTCTGGGGCCAACGTCCTGACTTTC. The V and J genes are TRBV6-4 and TRBJ2-6; D is undetermined. This CDR3 comprises 13 residues. Germline CDR1 MRHNA, CDR2 SNTAGT. V was shortened by 8 bases and J by 1 base, with 6 bases between the two germline ends.

This clone was found a few times. The chain joins TRBV18 to TRBJ1-1, with D hard to call. This CDR3 contains 13 residues. From germline, CDR1 is KGHSH and CDR2 LQKENI. Trimming took off 6 bases at V and 2 bases at J, with 10 bases between the two ends. The CDR3: CASSRTVNTEAFF. DNA for the CDR3: TGTGCCAGCTCGCGGACCGTCAACACTGAAGCTTTCTTT.

The V call is TRBV27, the J call TRBJ1-4, with D uncertain. Germline loops: CDR1 MNHEY, CDR2 SMNVEV (reference sequence). The CDR3 covers 12 residues. The V end lost 5 bases, the J end lost 8 bases, and 9 bases lay between the germline ends. Here the CDR3 reads CASSPMGEKLFF. CDR3 DNA: TGTGCCAGCAGTCCGATGGGGGAAAAACTGTTTTTT.

The rearrangement uses TRBV4-1 and TRBJ1-5; D perhaps matches TRBD1 (6 bases). This CDR3 has 15 residues. Germline V gene sequence: CDR1 MGHRA, CDR2 YSYEKL. The V end was cut by 3 bases, the J end by 6 bases, with 15 bases between. The CDR3 region has the DNA TGCGCCAGCAGCCAGCTAGGGGGGGACGGTCAGCCCCAGCATTTT. Translation: CASSQLGGDGQPQHF.

This chain connects TRBV25-1 to TRBJ2-7; 10 bases line up with TRBD1. V shed 4 bases and J 4 bases; nucleotides not matched to a gene: 4. CDR1 is MGHDK, CDR2 SYGVNS, per germline. The CDR3 extends over 14 amino acids. The CDR3 sequence: CASSVGTGEYEQYF. The CDR3 DNA reads as TGTGCCAGCAGTGTCGGGACAGGGGAGTACGAGCAGTACTTC.

This rearrangement joins TRBV4-1 to TRBJ1-1, with 7 bases identical to TRBD1. Trimming at V came to 3 bases and at J to 5 bases, leaving 12 bases not matched to a gene. Per the germline V gene, CDR1 is MGHRA and CDR2 is YSYEKL. This CDR3 comprises 16 residues. The CDR3 DNA sequence: TGCGCCAGCAGCCACCCCTGGGACAGCCCGGAGACTGAAGCTTTCTTT. It codes for CASSHPWDSPETEAFF.

As to this clone: The conserved phenylalanine or tryptophan normally closing the CDR3 is absent here, so this likely arose from a read error. V usage is TRBV6-5 and J usage is TRBJ1-1; no firm D call. Germline V lookup: CDR1 MNHEY, CDR2 SVGAGI. Trimming pared 7 bases from V and 1 base from J, leaving 13 bases between. This CDR3 has 14 amino acids. The CDR3 DNA reads as TGTGCCAGCATACCGTTTAGGGAGAACACTGAAGCTTTCTCT. This codes for CASIPFRENTEAFS.

This clone is a singleton in its sample. The chain recombines TRBV5-1 with TRBJ2-5; 8 nucleotides agree with TRBD1. CDR1 SGHRS and CDR2 YFSETQ come from the germline V gene. The length of the CDR3 is 15 residues. J gave up 5 bases and V 3 bases, and 9 bases lay outside the gene matches. The CDR3 here is CASSSGQGISETQYF. The CDR3 nucleotides are TGCGCCAGCAGCTCAGGACAGGGTATTTCGGAGACCCAGTACTTC.

V is TRBV4-1 and J is TRBJ2-3; D is ambiguous. This CDR3 comprises 15 residues. CDR1 is MGHRA, CDR2 YSYEKL, per germline. V gave up 0 bases and J gave up 1 base, with 8 bases separating them. For the CDR3, the DNA is TGCGCCAGCAGCCAAGATAGTCTAGGCACAGATACGCAGTATTTT. It yields the protein CASSQDSLGTDTQYF.

V gene TRBV4-1 combines with J gene TRBJ2-1; no reliable D call. The length of the CDR3 is 12 residues. V was trimmed by 3 bases and J by 3 bases, leaving 3 bases between them. CDR1 and CDR2 from the germline V gene are MGHRA and YSYEKL. The CDR3 nucleotides are TGCGCCAGCAGCCAGGGCTACAATGAGCAGTTCTTC. Its protein product is CASSQGYNEQFF.

The chain has TRBV7-9 and TRBJ1-2; TRBD1 matches 8 bases. This CDR3 comprises 15 residues. V lost 5 bases, J lost 4 bases, and 9 bases stayed unmatched. CDR1 SEHNR and CDR2 FQNEAQ come from the germline V gene (reference sequence). The CDR3 loop reads CASSGELTGGYGYTF. CDR3 nucleotide sequence: TGTGCCAGCAGCGGGGAGCTAACAGGGGGCTATGGCTACACCTTC.

This clone was counted a few times. V usage is TRBV2 and J usage is TRBJ2-5, with D hard to call. V dropped 6 bases and J dropped 5 bases, with 13 bases sitting between them. The CDR3 has 13 amino acids. Per the germline V gene, CDR1 is SNHLY and CDR2 is FYNNEI. The CDR3 loop is CASSDFNGETQYF. For the CDR3, the DNA is TGTGCCAGCAGCGACTTCAACGGGGAGACCCAGTACTTC.

This rearrangement joins TRBV18 to TRBJ1-4; D unclear. The CDR3 is 15 residues long. The V end lost 2 bases, the J end lost 8 bases, and 15 bases lay between the germline ends. Germline assignment: CDR1 KGHSH and CDR2 LQKENI. This CDR3 is CASSPSEGSLEKLFF. In DNA form, the CDR3 reads TGTGCCAGCTCACCATCGGAGGGTTCGTTAGAAAAACTGTTTTTT.

This clone was counted between two and nine times. The chain links TRBV6-1 to TRBJ1-1, with TRBD1 identical over 9 bases. The CDR3 is 14 residues long. From germline, CDR1 is MNHNS and CDR2 SASEGT. Trimming cost V 4 bases and J 5 bases; bases outside gene matches: 5. CDR3 nucleotides: TGTGCCAGCAGTGGTACAGGGGGCGGAACTGAAGCTTTCTTT. Translated: CASSGTGGGTEAFF.

V gene TRBV19 combines with J gene TRBJ2-5; D is possibly TRBD2 (7 bases). The germline V gene encodes CDR1 LNHDA and CDR2 SQIVND (reference sequence). V was cut by 3 bases and J by 2 bases, with 16 bases left in between. CDR3 length equals 16 residues. The CDR3 DNA sequence: TGTGCCAGTAGTATCACCCTGGGGAGGGGGCAAGAGACCCAGTACTTC. Encoded protein: CASSITLGRGQETQYF.

In this sample, this clone turned up a few times. This chain uses TRBV2 with TRBJ1-6; D gene ambiguous. There are 13 residues in the CDR3. V gave up 4 bases and J gave up 8 bases, with 9 bases separating them. The germline CDR1 and CDR2 sequences are SNHLY and FYNNEI. CDR3 DNA: TGTGCCAGCAGTGGGGAGGGTGATTCACCCCTCCACTTT. Encoded protein: CASSGEGDSPLHF.

This clone occurred a few times. The CDR3 region has the DNA TGTGCCAGCAGTACGGGACAGGGGGGTTCACCCCTCCACTTT. Amino acid sequence: CASSTGQGGSPLHF. The chain couples TRBV28 to TRBJ1-6; TRBD1 matches at 11 bases. Unmatched junction bases numbered 3, after V lost 5 bases and J lost 9 bases. This CDR3 has 14 amino acids. Germline V gene data show CDR1 as MDHEN and CDR2 as SYDVKM.

The genes are TRBV4-2 and TRBJ2-7, with 13 bases lining up with TRBD2. The J segment lost 4 bases and the V segment lost 4 bases, leaving 4 bases of the junction unmatched. The length of the CDR3 is 15 residues. CDR1 and CDR2 (germline): LGHNA, YNFKEQ. Here the CDR3 reads CASSRGTSGAYEQYF. For the CDR3, the DNA is TGTGCCAGCAGCCGCGGGACTAGCGGGGCTTACGAGCAGTACTTC.

The count of this clone is one. This chain uses TRBV13 with TRBJ1-2; the match to TRBD1 covers 7 bases. V was pared by 5 bases and J by 1 base, with 7 bases of the junction left unmatched. Per germline, CDR1 PRHDT and CDR2 FYEKMQ (reference sequence). This CDR3 has 15 amino acids. The CDR3 region has the DNA TGTGCCAGCAGCGGGCGACAGGGTATTAACTATGGCTACACCTTC. Protein product: CASSGRQGINYGYTF. Full variable domain (missing parts from reference TRBV13 and TRBJ1-2): AAGVIQSPRHLIKEKRETATLKCYPIPRHDTVYWYQQGPGQDPQFLISFYEKMQSDKGSIPDRFSAQQFSDYHSELNMSSLELGDSALYFCASSGRQGINYGYTFGSGTRLTVV.

This clone was observed a handful of times. The rearrangement uses TRBV6-5 and TRBJ2-7; D is perhaps TRBD1 or TRBD2 (5 bases each). Germline V gene data show CDR1 as MNHEY and CDR2 as SVGAGI. Trimming removed 6 bases at V and 4 bases at J, with 13 bases between. The CDR3 is 13 residues long. CDR3 sequence: CASRGVGTYEQYF. CDR3 nucleotide sequence: TGTGCCAGCAGGGGGGTGGGTACTTACGAGCAGTACTTC.

In this sample, this clone turned up a few times. The chain couples TRBV2 to TRBJ1-3, with D perhaps matching TRBD1 (5 bases). V shed 6 bases and J shed 2 bases, with 14 bases lying between them. CDR1 is SNHLY, CDR2 FYNNEI, per germline. The CDR3 runs to 15 residues. The chain's CDR3 is CASRETGTPGNTIYF. As DNA, the CDR3 is TGTGCCAGCAGAGAGACCGGGACTCCTGGAAACACCATATATTTT. Together with reference TRBV2 and TRBJ1-3, the CDR3 gives the full variable domain: EPEVTQTPSHQVTQMGQEVILRCVPISNHLYFYWYRQILGQKVEFLVSFYNNEISEKSEIFDDQFSVERPDGSNFTLKIRSTKLEDSAMYFCASRETGTPGNTIYFGEGSWLTVV.

The J gene is TRBJ2-7, the V gene TRBV29-1; no reliable D call. CDR3 length equals 14 residues. Trimming pared 4 bases from V and 5 bases from J, leaving 18 bases between. Germline V lookup: CDR1 SQVTM, CDR2 ANQGSEA. The DNA for the CDR3 is TGCAGCGTTGGGGCTATGGCCACCGCTGACGAGCAGTACTTC. Protein: CSVGAMATADEQYF.